Presented here are 29 T cell receptor beta chains from one specimen sequenced in a study of cytomegalovirus exposure and HLA in healthy donors. PCR amplification relied on 60 Vbeta primers (plus 13 Jbeta primers). TCRdb's copy holds only in-frame clones and misses some; the assay was immunoSEQ multiplex PCR. The table has fewer than 200,000 clones, about 81% seen once. The sample was PBMCs. These receptor sequences come from a woman between 25 and 40 years old in good health and CMV-seronegative.

The chain joins TRBV5-1 to TRBJ2-5; 10 nucleotides match TRBD2. V was pared by 3 bases and J by 0 bases, with 2 bases of the junction left unmatched. Germline values: CDR1 SGHRS, CDR2 YFSETQ. The CDR3 has 15 residues. The CDR3 DNA follows: TGCGCCAGCAGCTGGACTAGCGGAAACCAAGAGACCCAGTACTTC. As protein: CASSWTSGNQETQYF.

This clone was seen only a few times. The V and J genes are TRBV27 and TRBJ1-2; D unclear. This CDR3 comprises 14 residues. The V gene lost 1 base and the J gene lost 7 bases, with 13 bases spanning the gap. Germline-derived CDR1 and CDR2 are MNHEY and SMNVEV (reference sequence). This chain's CDR3 is CASSLLDRESGYTF. The CDR3 region has the DNA TGTGCCAGCAGTTTATTAGACCGGGAGAGTGGCTACACCTTC.

The chain couples TRBV13 to TRBJ2-7, with 14 bases aligning to TRBD2. Germline trimming cut 5 bases from V and 3 bases from J; bases unmatched to any gene: 3. CDR3 length: 15 amino acids. Germline V gives CDR1 PRHDT, CDR2 FYEKMQ (reference sequence). The CDR3 nucleotides read TGTGCCAGCAGCCCGGGGACTAGCGGGAGCTACGAGCAGTACTTC. Amino acid sequence: CASSPGTSGSYEQYF.

V gene TRBV27 combines with J gene TRBJ2-7; 8 nucleotides match TRBD1. Trimming removed 5 bases from V and 3 bases from J; junction bases left unmatched: 6. This CDR3 has 14 residues. From germline, CDR1 is MNHEY and CDR2 SMNVEV (reference sequence). The DNA for the CDR3 is TGTGCCAGCAGTCCCCTGGGACAGGTCTACGAGCAGTACTTC. Translation: CASSPLGQVYEQYF.

CDR3 in DNA: TGTGCCAGCAGCTTCCCAGGATCTAACTATGGCTACACCTTC. It specifies CASSFPGSNYGYTF. This chain links TRBV7-2 with TRBJ1-2; D unresolved. The CDR3 runs to 14 residues. The germline V and J ends were trimmed by 3 bases and 0 bases, with 8 bases remaining between them. From germline, CDR1 is SGHTA and CDR2 FQGNSA.

This clone came up once. The chain links TRBV5-1 to TRBJ2-7; no clear D. Trimming removed 4 bases at V and 5 bases at J, with 13 bases between. This CDR3 is 13 amino acids long. Germline values: CDR1 SGHRS, CDR2 YFSETQ. This CDR3 is CASSQTQLDEQYF. The CDR3 nucleotides are TGCGCCAGCAGCCAAACCCAACTTGACGAGCAGTACTTC.

This rearrangement joins TRBV5-1 to TRBJ2-1; a weak D match, TRBD1 (6 bases). The CDR3 length is 14 residues. In germline, CDR1 is SGHRS, CDR2 YFSETQ. Trimming cost V 4 bases and J 3 bases, with 11 bases left between them. The CDR3 nucleotides read TGCGCCAGCAGCCTGGGACAAGACTACAATGAGCAGTTCTTC. Translating it yields CASSLGQDYNEQFF.

V usage is TRBV27 and J usage is TRBJ1-1; possible D gene TRBD1, 5 bases. V lost 5 bases and J 1 base, leaving 11 bases between the germline ends. The CDR3 covers 14 residues. Germline-derived CDR1 and CDR2 are MNHEY and SMNVEV (reference sequence). The CDR3 sequence is CASSPTTANTEAFF. CDR3 bases: TGTGCCAGCAGTCCAACGACAGCGAACACTGAAGCTTTCTTT.

V usage is TRBV4-1 and J usage is TRBJ1-3; D gene ambiguous. This CDR3 is 14 amino acids long. Trimming took off 0 bases at V and 4 bases at J, with 7 bases between the two ends. Germline V gene data show CDR1 as MGHRA and CDR2 as YSYEKL. Here the CDR3 DNA reads TGCGCCAGCAGCCAAGAACCAGAAGGAAACACCATATATTTT. Translated: CASSQEPEGNTIYF.

This sequence joins TRBV14 and TRBJ2-3; 11 nucleotides agree with TRBD2. J gave up 1 base and V 7 bases, and 7 bases lay outside the gene matches. Per the germline V gene, CDR1 is SGHDN and CDR2 is FVKESK. CDR3 length: 16 residues. CDR3 sequence (DNA): TGTGCCAGCAACCCACTAGCGGGGGAGGGCACAGATACGCAGTATTTT. It specifies CASNPLAGEGTDTQYF.

This rearrangement joins TRBV6-6 to TRBJ2-3, with TRBD1 as a possible D gene (6 bases). Germline loops: CDR1 MNHNY, CDR2 SVGAGI (reference sequence). The CDR3 runs 14 residues. V shed 10 bases and J shed 2 bases, with 16 bases lying between them. CDR3 in amino acids: CATTRGSFTDTQYF. CDR3 nucleotides: TGTGCCACAACCAGGGGATCTTTCACAGATACGCAGTATTTT.

This clone was observed once. The chain carries TRBV7-2 and TRBJ2-3, with 8 bases aligning to TRBD1. Trimming cost V 11 bases and J 6 bases; bases outside gene matches: 7. CDR1 is SGHTA, CDR2 FQGNSA, per germline. The CDR3 has 12 residues. CDR3 DNA sequence: TGTGCCGCCCGGACAGGGACGGATACGCAGTATTTT. Translated, it gives CAARTGTDTQYF.

This clone was found once. The genes are TRBV28 and TRBJ1-2; 7 bases map to TRBD1. The V segment lost 2 bases and the J segment 6 bases; nucleotides outside the gene matches: 6. Germline V gene sequence: CDR1 MDHEN, CDR2 SYDVKM. The CDR3 has 14 amino acids. CDR3 nucleotides: TGTGCCAGCAGTTTACCGATGACAGGGCATGGCTACACCTTC. Protein: CASSLPMTGHGYTF.

The chain couples TRBV18 to TRBJ2-3, with D perhaps matching TRBD1 (6 bases). Trimming pared 3 bases from V and 6 bases from J, leaving 13 bases between. In germline, CDR1 is KGHSH, CDR2 LQKENI. The CDR3 contains 14 residues. This CDR3 reads CASSPYGTFDTQYF. In DNA form, the CDR3 reads TGTGCCAGCTCACCCTACGGGACATTCGATACGCAGTATTTT.

The J gene is TRBJ2-7, the V gene TRBV2, with 7 bases matching TRBD1. CDR1 is SNHLY and CDR2 is FYNNEI in the germline V gene. Trimming took 6 bases from V and 0 from J; bases not matched to a gene: 5. This CDR3 has 14 amino acids. CDR3 in DNA: TGTGCCAGCAGGGGGGACAGTGTCTCCTACGAGCAGTACTTC. Translation: CASRGDSVSYEQYF.

This clone appeared a single time. The rearrangement links TRBV9 to TRBJ2-1, with D possibly being TRBD1 (6 bases). The CDR3 totals 12 residues. Trimming cost V 3 bases and J 8 bases, with 9 bases left between them. In germline, CDR1 is SGDLS, CDR2 YYNGEE. In nucleotides, the CDR3 is TGTGCCAGCAGCGACAGGGAATATGAGCAGTTCTTC. This sequence encodes CASSDREYEQFF.

The V and J genes are TRBV7-2 and TRBJ2-5; the match to TRBD2 covers 15 bases. The CDR3 is made up of 19 amino acids. With 6 bases clipped from V and 0 bases from J, the junction kept 11 bases outside the gene matches. Germline CDR1 is SGHTA and CDR2 is FQGNSA. This CDR3 reads CASRLPRTSGGGYQETQYF. The CDR3 coding sequence is TGTGCCAGCAGACTACCCCGGACTAGCGGGGGGGGGTACCAAGAGACCCAGTACTTC.

This chain connects TRBV27 to TRBJ2-3, with 15 nucleotides matching TRBD2. The V segment lost 5 bases and the J segment 1 base; nucleotides outside the gene matches: 16. CDR1 and CDR2 (germline): MNHEY, SMNVEV (reference sequence). This CDR3 contains 21 residues. As DNA, the CDR3 is TGTGCCAGCAGTCCAGCCCTCCCCGGGACTAGCGGGGGGTGGGGCACAGATACGCAGTATTTT. Protein product: CASSPALPGTSGGWGTDTQYF.

This chain uses TRBV6-1 with TRBJ2-7, with TRBD2 as a possible D gene (5 bases). Trimming shortened V by 0 bases and J by 3 bases, and 12 bases separated the two germline ends. Germline-derived CDR1 and CDR2 are MNHNS and SASEGT. CDR3 length: 15 amino acids. The CDR3: CASSEAPGWDYEQYF. In DNA, the CDR3 is TGTGCCAGCAGTGAAGCCCCGGGGTGGGACTACGAGCAGTACTTC.

This chain joins TRBV28 and TRBJ2-1; D gene uncertain. Trimming left V 5 bases short and J 3 bases short, with 11 bases between. The CDR3 sequence is 14 residues long. CDR1 is MDHEN, CDR2 SYDVKM, per germline. The CDR3: CASSAPKSYNEQFF. CDR3 nucleotides: TGTGCCAGCAGTGCTCCGAAGAGCTACAATGAGCAGTTCTTC.

CDR3 DNA: TGTGCCAGCAGCCCTGACCTATCGGGGGTTTCCTACGAGCAGTACTTC. This codes for CASSPDLSGVSYEQYF. The rearrangement joins TRBV28 to TRBJ2-7, with a tentative D call TRBD2 (6 bases). CDR3 size: 16 residues. V lost 6 bases, J lost 1 base, and 19 bases lay in between. Germline CDR1 reads MDHEN; CDR2 reads SYDVKM.

The gene calls are TRBV30 and TRBJ2-4; 8 positions match TRBD2. Germline V gives CDR1 GTSNPN, CDR2 SVGIG (reference sequence). This CDR3 spans 13 amino acids. V dropped 8 bases and J dropped 12; count of bases not matched to a gene: 15. CDR3 in DNA: TGTGCCGGGGCCGGCAGCGGGAGTTACAGTCAGTACTTC. Residues: CAGAGSGSYSQYF.

The chain links TRBV6-5 to TRBJ1-1, with no clear D. The germline gives CDR1 MNHEY, CDR2 SVGAGI. There are 14 residues in the CDR3. The V gene lost 5 bases and the J gene lost 7 bases, with 17 bases spanning the gap. CDR3 in DNA: TGTGCCAGCAGTGGCCCACTAGGGTGGGATGAAGCTTTCTTT. Encoded protein: CASSGPLGWDEAFF.

The chain uses TRBV28 and TRBJ2-3; 11 bases are a match to TRBD2. Trimming took 6 bases from V and 3 from J; bases not matched to a gene: 2. This CDR3 has 14 residues. Germline V gives CDR1 MDHEN, CDR2 SYDVKM. CDR3 region: CASRTSGNTDTQYF. The CDR3 DNA sequence: TGTGCCAGCAGGACTAGCGGGAATACAGATACGCAGTATTTT. The whole variable domain, remainder taken from reference TRBV28 and TRBJ2-3, is DVKVTQSSRYLVKRTGEKVFLECVQDMDHENMFWYRQDPGLGLRLIYFSYDVKMKEKGDIPEGYSVSREKKERFSLILESASTNQTSMYLCASRTSGNTDTQYFGPGTRLTVL.

The chain links TRBV19 to TRBJ1-2; perhaps TRBD1 as D (6 bases). CDR3 length: 15 amino acids. Between the trimmed V and J ends, which lost 2 bases and 2 bases, there was a span of 12 bases. Germline V gives CDR1 LNHDA, CDR2 SQIVND (reference sequence). The CDR3 spells CASSIPRGTNYGYTF. DNA for the CDR3: TGTGCCAGTAGTATACCACGTGGGACAAACTATGGCTACACCTTC.

The V call is TRBV6-5, the J call TRBJ1-2, with D tentatively TRBD1 (6 bases). The germline V gene encodes CDR1 MNHEY and CDR2 SVGAGI. With 7 bases removed from V and 4 bases from J, the gap between germline ends came to 16 bases. The CDR3 consists of 14 residues. The CDR3 here is CASKGTGLTYGYTF. CDR3 bases: TGTGCCAGCAAGGGTACAGGGTTGACCTATGGCTACACCTTC.

V usage is TRBV27 and J usage is TRBJ1-5, with TRBD1 as a possible D gene (5 bases). Trimming shortened V by 2 bases and J by 0 bases, and 8 bases separated the two germline ends. Germline lookup yields CDR1 MNHEY and CDR2 SMNVEV (reference sequence). The CDR3 length is 15 residues. The CDR3 nucleotides read TGTGCCAGCAGTTTAGGGCAGGGTAGCAATCAGCCCCAGCATTTT. It codes for CASSLGQGSNQPQHF.

The chain recombines TRBV6-5 with TRBJ2-7; 7 nucleotides align to TRBD2. Looked up from germline, CDR1 is MNHEY and CDR2 is SVGAGI. V dropped 6 bases and J dropped 2; count of bases not matched to a gene: 7. There are 14 residues in the CDR3. The CDR3 protein is CASRQTSTAYEQYF. The CDR3 DNA sequence: TGTGCCAGCAGGCAGACTAGCACGGCCTACGAGCAGTACTTC.

In regard to this clone: One end of the junction fails to match germline, which may point to a read error. This chain uses TRBV6-5 with TRBJ1-5; TRBD1 matches at 9 bases. From germline, CDR1 is MNHEY and CDR2 SVGAGI. The CDR3 spans 14 residues. This CDR3 is CASRPTGGKQPQHF. As DNA, the CDR3 is TGTGCCAGCAGACCCACAGGGGGCAAGCAGCCCCAGCATTTT.